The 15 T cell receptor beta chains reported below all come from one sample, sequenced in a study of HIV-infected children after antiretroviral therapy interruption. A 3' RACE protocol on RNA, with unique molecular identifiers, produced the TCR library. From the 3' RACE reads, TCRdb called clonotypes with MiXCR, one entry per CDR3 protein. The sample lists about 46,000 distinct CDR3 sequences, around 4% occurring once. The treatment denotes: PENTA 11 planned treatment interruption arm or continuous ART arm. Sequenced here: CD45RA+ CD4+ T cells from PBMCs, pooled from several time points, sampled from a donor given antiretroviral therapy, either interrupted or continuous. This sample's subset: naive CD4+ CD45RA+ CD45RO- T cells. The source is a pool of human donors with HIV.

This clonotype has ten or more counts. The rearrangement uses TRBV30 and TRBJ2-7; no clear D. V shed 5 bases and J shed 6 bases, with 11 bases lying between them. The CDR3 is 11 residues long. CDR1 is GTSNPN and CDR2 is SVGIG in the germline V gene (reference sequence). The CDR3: CAWGRATEQYF. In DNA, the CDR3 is TGTGCCTGGGGAAGGGCGACCGAGCAGTACTTC.

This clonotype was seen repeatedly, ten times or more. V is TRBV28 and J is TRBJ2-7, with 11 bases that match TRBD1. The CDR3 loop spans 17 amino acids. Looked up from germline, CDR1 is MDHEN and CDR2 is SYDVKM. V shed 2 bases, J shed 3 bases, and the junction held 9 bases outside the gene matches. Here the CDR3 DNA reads TGTGCCAGCAGTTTACGCCCGGGGACAGGGGGGAACTACGAGCAGTACTTC. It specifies CASSLRPGTGGNYEQYF.

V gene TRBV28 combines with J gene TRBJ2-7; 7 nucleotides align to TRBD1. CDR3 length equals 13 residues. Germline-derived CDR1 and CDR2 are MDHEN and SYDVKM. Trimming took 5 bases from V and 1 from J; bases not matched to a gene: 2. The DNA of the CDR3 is TGTGCCAGCAGTGACAGGGTATCCTACGAGCAGTACTTC. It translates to CASSDRVSYEQYF. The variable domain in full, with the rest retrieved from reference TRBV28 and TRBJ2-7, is DVKVTQSSRYLVKRTGEKVFLECVQDMDHENMFWYRQDPGLGLRLIYFSYDVKMKEKGDIPEGYSVSREKKERFSLILESASTNQTSMYLCASSDRVSYEQYFGPGTRLTVT.

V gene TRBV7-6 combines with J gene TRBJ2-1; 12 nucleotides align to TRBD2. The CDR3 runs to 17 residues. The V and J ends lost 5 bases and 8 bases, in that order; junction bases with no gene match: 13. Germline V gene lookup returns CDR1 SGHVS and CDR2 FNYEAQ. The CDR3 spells CASSPNPGLAGYDEQFF. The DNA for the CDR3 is TGTGCCAGCAGCCCCAACCCGGGACTAGCGGGTTATGATGAGCAGTTCTTC.

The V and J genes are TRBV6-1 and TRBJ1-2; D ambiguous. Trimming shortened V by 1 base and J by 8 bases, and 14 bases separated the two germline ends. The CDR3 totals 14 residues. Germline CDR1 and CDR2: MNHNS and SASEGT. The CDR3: CASSEGGLKTGYTF. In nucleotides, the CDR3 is TGTGCCAGCAGTGAAGGCGGACTGAAGACAGGCTACACCTTC.

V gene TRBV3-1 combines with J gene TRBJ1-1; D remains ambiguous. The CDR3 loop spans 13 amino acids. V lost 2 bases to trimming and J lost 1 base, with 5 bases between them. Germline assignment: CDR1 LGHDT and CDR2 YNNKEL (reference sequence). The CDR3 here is CASSQSWNTEAFF. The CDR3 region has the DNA TGTGCCAGCAGCCAAAGCTGGAACACTGAAGCTTTCTTT.

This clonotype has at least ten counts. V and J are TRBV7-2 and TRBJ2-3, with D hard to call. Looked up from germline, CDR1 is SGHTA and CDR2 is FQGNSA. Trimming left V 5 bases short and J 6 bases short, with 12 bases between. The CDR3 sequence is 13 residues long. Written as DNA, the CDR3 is TGTGCCAGCAGCCACCCGAATGTGGATACGCAGTATTTT. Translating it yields CASSHPNVDTQYF.

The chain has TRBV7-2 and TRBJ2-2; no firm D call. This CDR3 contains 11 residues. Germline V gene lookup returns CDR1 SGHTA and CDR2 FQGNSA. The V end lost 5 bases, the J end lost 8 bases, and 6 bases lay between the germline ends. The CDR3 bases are TGTGCCAGCAGCAATCCGGGGGAGCTGTTTTTT. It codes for CASSNPGELFF.

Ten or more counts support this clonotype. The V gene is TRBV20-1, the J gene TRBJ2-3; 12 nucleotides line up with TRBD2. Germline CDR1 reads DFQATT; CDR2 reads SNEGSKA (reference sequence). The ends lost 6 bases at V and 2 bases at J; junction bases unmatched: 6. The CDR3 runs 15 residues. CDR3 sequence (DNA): TGCAGTGCACCCGGACTAGCGGGGTTCACAGATACGCAGTATTTT. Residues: CSAPGLAGFTDTQYF.

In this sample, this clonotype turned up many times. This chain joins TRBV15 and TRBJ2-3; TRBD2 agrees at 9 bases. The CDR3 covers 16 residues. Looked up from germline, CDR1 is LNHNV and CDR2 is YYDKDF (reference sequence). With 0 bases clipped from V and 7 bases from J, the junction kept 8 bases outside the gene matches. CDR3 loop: CATSRDLSGGRHTQYF. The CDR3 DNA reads TGTGCCACCAGCAGAGATCTAAGCGGGGGGCGACATACGCAGTATTTT.

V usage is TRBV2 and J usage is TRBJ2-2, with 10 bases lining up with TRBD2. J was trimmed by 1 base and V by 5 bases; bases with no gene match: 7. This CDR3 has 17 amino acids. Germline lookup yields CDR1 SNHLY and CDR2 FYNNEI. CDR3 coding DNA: TGTGCCAGCAGTTTCTCCCGGACTAGCGGGAACACCGGGGAGCTGTTTTTT. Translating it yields CASSFSRTSGNTGELFF.

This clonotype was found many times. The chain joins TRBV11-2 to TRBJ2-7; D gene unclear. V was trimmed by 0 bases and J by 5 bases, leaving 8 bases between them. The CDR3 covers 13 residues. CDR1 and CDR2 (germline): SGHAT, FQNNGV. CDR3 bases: TGTGCCAGCAGCTTAGATTTAGGACACGAGCAGTACTTC. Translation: CASSLDLGHEQYF.

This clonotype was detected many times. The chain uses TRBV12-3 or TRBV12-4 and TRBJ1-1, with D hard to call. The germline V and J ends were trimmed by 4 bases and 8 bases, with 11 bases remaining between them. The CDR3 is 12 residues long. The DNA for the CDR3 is TGTGCCAGCAGTTCCCCCCCGGCCGAAGCTTTCTTT. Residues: CASSSPPAEAFF.

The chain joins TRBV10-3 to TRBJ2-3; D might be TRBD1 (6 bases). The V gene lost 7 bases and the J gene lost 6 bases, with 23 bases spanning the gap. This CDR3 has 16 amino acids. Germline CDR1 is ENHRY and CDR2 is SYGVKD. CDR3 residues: CAITSKDSPTLDTQYF. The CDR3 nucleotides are TGTGCCATCACCTCAAAGGACAGCCCGACCCTTGATACGCAGTATTTT.

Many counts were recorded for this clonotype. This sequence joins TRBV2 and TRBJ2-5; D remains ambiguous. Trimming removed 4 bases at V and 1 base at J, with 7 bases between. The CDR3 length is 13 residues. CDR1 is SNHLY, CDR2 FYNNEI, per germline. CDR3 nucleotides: TGTGCCAGCAGTGCGAACCGCCAAGAGACCCAGTACTTC. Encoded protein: CASSANRQETQYF.